A single sample gave rise to the 16 T cell receptor beta chains below, sequenced in a study of T cell repertoires in cytomegalovirus infection. No antigen is known for these receptors. TCRdb ran MiXCR on the reads and lists one entry per CDR3 protein. The sample has approximately 110,000 distinct CDR3 sequences, roughly 39% seen once. Sample: CD8+ T cells from cultured PBMCs, taken from culture after CMV antigen stimulation. These receptors were collected from a human donor in good health (CMV status not recorded). Some clones in this sample may be carry-over from other donors' samples.

This clonotype was picked up many times. This CDR3 is CATSDSGPYEQYF. CDR3 coding DNA: TGTGCCACCAGTGACTCCGGGCCCTACGAGCAGTACTTC. The chain joins TRBV24-1 to TRBJ2-7; no firm D call. The germline CDR1 and CDR2 sequences are KGHDR and SFDVKD. The ends were cut back, 4 bases at V and 2 bases at J, with 8 bases in the middle. This CDR3 is built from 13 residues.

V and J are TRBV7-6 and TRBJ2-7; D ambiguous. This CDR3 is 14 amino acids long. The germline gives CDR1 SGHVS, CDR2 FNYEAQ. Deletions cut 5 bases from V and 0 bases from J, with 11 bases between. CDR3 sequence reads: CASSPRIGSYEQYF. The CDR3 DNA is TGTGCCAGCAGCCCCCGGATCGGCTCCTACGAGCAGTACTTC. Based on the CDR3 plus reference TRBV7-6 and TRBJ2-7, the full variable domain is GAGVSQSPRYKVTKRGQDVALRCDPISGHVSLYWYRQALGQGPEFLTYFNYEAQQDKSGLPNDRFSAERPEGSISTLTIQRTEQRDSAMYRCASSPRIGSYEQYFGPGTRLTVT.

The V gene is TRBV6-8, the J gene TRBJ2-7, with D perhaps TRBD2 (5 bases). CDR3 length: 16 amino acids. Trimming took off 0 bases at V and 0 bases at J, with 12 bases between the two ends. The germline V gene encodes CDR1 MNHGY and CDR2 SAAAGT. The CDR3 loop reads CASSYSSGVSSYEQYF. As DNA, the CDR3 is TGTGCCAGCAGTTACTCTTCCGGGGTAAGCTCCTACGAGCAGTACTTC.

Ten or more counts support this clonotype. The chain links TRBV5-1 to TRBJ2-7; no reliable D call. Trimming took off 5 bases at V and 6 bases at J, with 9 bases between the two ends. Per germline, CDR1 SGHRS and CDR2 YFSETQ. The length of the CDR3 is 11 residues. The CDR3, as DNA: TGCGCCAGCAGTTATGGACCCGAGCAGTACTTC. Translated, it gives CASSYGPEQYF. The full variable domain, its missing parts supplied by reference TRBV5-1 and TRBJ2-7, is KAGVTQTPRYLIKTRGQQVTLSCSPISGHRSVSWYQQTPGQGLQFLFEYFSETQRNKGNFPGRFSGRQFSNSRSEMNVSTLELGDSALYLCASSYGPEQYFGPGTRLTVT.

With regard to this clonotype: This could be a read error, since a much larger clone is one nucleotide away. The J gene is TRBJ2-7, the V gene TRBV7-2; 9 bases map to TRBD1. Germline values: CDR1 SGHTA, CDR2 FQGNSA. The V gene end was trimmed by 10 bases and the J gene end by 1 base; junction bases not matched to a gene: 11. The CDR3 covers 15 residues. The CDR3 DNA reads TGTGCCAACAGTTTCCCGGGACAGGGATCCTACGAGCAGTACTTC. This translates into CANSFPGQGSYEQYF.

This clonotype was recorded at least ten times. The chain has TRBV2 and TRBJ2-7, with D hard to call. The CDR3 is made up of 12 amino acids. Per germline, CDR1 SNHLY and CDR2 FYNNEI. The V end lost 3 bases, the J end lost 4 bases, and 7 bases lay between the germline ends. The DNA of the CDR3 is TGTGCCAGCAGTGACAGCTCTTACGAGCAGTACTTC. It is translated as CASSDSSYEQYF. The full variable domain, in which reference TRBV2 and TRBJ2-7 provide the parts outside the CDR3, is EPEVTQTPSHQVTQMGQEVILRCVPISNHLYFYWYRQILGQKVEFLVSFYNNEISEKSEIFDDQFSVERPDGSNFTLKIRSTKLEDSAMYFCASSDSSYEQYFGPGTRLTVT.

The chain is built from TRBV19 and TRBJ1-5, with D possibly matching TRBD1 (6 bases). The V and J ends lost 5 bases and 7 bases respectively, with 21 bases between them. The CDR3 extends over 16 amino acids. Germline CDR1 reads LNHDA; CDR2 reads SQIVND (reference sequence). For the CDR3, the DNA is TGTGCCAGTAGTCCCTCCCGGCAGGGGTCGGGCCAGCCCCAGCATTTT. Translation: CASSPSRQGSGQPQHF.

The CDR3: CASSSDRLETQYF. CDR3 DNA sequence: TGTGCCAGCAGTTCGGACAGGCTTGAGACCCAGTACTTC. J is TRBJ2-5 and V is TRBV6-1; 7 bases fit TRBD1. The germline CDR1 and CDR2 sequences are MNHNS and SASEGT. CDR3 length equals 13 residues. Trimming at V came to 5 bases and at J to 5 bases, leaving 5 bases not matched to a gene.

The chain recombines TRBV27 with TRBJ2-7; weak D call: TRBD2 (7 bases). The germline V gene encodes CDR1 MNHEY and CDR2 SMNVEV (reference sequence). V lost 5 bases and J 5 bases, leaving 16 bases between the germline ends. The CDR3 has 14 residues. The CDR3: CASSGGGRVHEQYF. CDR3 DNA sequence: TGTGCCAGCAGTGGGGGGGGCCGCGTCCACGAGCAGTACTTC.

The chain combines TRBV7-3 with TRBJ2-1, with a possible D match to TRBD2 (5 bases). This CDR3 is 14 amino acids long. V was trimmed by 3 bases and J by 8 bases, leaving 14 bases between them. CDR1 and CDR2 (germline): SGHTA, FQGTGA. CDR3 in DNA: TGTGCCAGCAGCTTGTGGACTGGCGGCGATGAGCAGTTCTTC. Translation gives CASSLWTGGDEQFF.

The chain recombines TRBV27 with TRBJ1-1; D ambiguous. The CDR3 has 13 amino acids. V dropped 3 bases and J dropped 0 bases, with 5 bases sitting between them. CDR1 MNHEY and CDR2 SMNVEV come from the germline V gene (reference sequence). CDR3 nucleotides: TGTGCCAGCAGTTTCAGTATGAACACTGAAGCTTTCTTT. It encodes CASSFSMNTEAFF.

This clonotype was seen a handful of times. The chain joins TRBV5-4 to TRBJ2-7, with TRBD1 identical over 10 bases. The J segment lost 5 bases and the V segment lost 4 bases, leaving 6 bases of the junction unmatched. Germline V CDR1 and CDR2: SGHNT, YYREEE (reference sequence). The CDR3 loop spans 14 amino acids. The CDR3 reads CASSGRGQGNEQYF. CDR3 in DNA: TGTGCCAGCAGCGGCCGGGGACAGGGGAACGAGCAGTACTTC.

As regards this clonotype: The junction differs from germline at one of its ends, possibly a read error. The rearrangement joins TRBV9 to TRBJ1-1, with D possibly being TRBD1 (6 bases). The CDR3 has 12 amino acids. Germline lookup yields CDR1 SGDLS and CDR2 YYNGEE. This chain's CDR3 is CANSVGGNEAFF. The CDR3 region has the DNA TGTGCCAACAGCGTAGGGGGGAATGAAGCTTTCTTT.

The gene calls are TRBV29-1 and TRBJ2-3; D perhaps matches TRBD1 (6 bases). With 4 bases removed from V and 0 bases from J, the gap between germline ends came to 11 bases. The CDR3 sequence is 14 residues long. CDR1 and CDR2 (germline): SQVTM, ANQGSEA. In DNA form, the CDR3 reads TGCAGCGTTGGTGGGGGCAGAAGCACAGATACGCAGTATTTT. Its translation: CSVGGGRSTDTQYF.

This rearrangement joins TRBV27 to TRBJ1-2, with D hard to call. The V gene lost 6 bases and the J gene lost 6 bases, with 14 bases spanning the gap. The V gene's germline CDR1 is MNHEY and CDR2 SMNVEV (reference sequence). This CDR3 has 13 amino acids. The CDR3 reads CASRSHGLDGYTF. DNA of the CDR3: TGTGCCAGCAGATCCCACGGGTTGGATGGCTACACCTTC.

This chain uses TRBV28 with TRBJ1-2; TRBD1 might be the D (6 bases). Trimming left V 8 bases short and J 2 bases short, with 12 bases between. Per germline, CDR1 MDHEN and CDR2 SYDVKM. The CDR3 extends over 13 amino acids. The CDR3 coding sequence is TGTGCCAGCGCTATCGGGACAAACTATGGCTACACCTTC. Its protein is CASAIGTNYGYTF.